Listed below are T cell receptor beta chains from one sample, sequenced in a study of spatial heterogeneity in lung cancer. From the 5' RACE reads, TCRdb called clonotypes with MiXCR, one entry per CDR3 protein. The table includes approximately 56,000 distinct CDR3 sequences, less than 9.5% detected once. This sample comprised PBMCs, obtained at follow-up. The receptor set was obtained from a female donor with early-stage non-small cell lung cancer. Both conserved end residues are trimmed from each CDR3.

J,V,CDR3
TRBJ2-1,TRBV30,AFQAGTSGGLDEQF
TRBJ2-7,TRBV11-1,ASSQRGASYEQY
TRBJ1-3,TRBV28,ASSLLSSGNTIY
TRBJ2-3,TRBV5-1,ASSLTGADTQY
TRBJ2-3,TRBV12-3/TRBV12-4,ASSLTVGGPVGRDTQY
TRBJ2-3,TRBV28,ASSLLASGISTDTQY
TRBJ2-7,TRBV6-2/TRBV6-3,ASSYSVPSLYEQY
TRBJ1-1,TRBV12-3/TRBV12-4,ASSSGQGKNTEAL
TRBJ1-2,TRBV10-3,AISESRGTGYT
TRBJ1-2,TRBV7-2,ASTPRFGTTGDYGYT
TRBJ2-7,TRBV28,ASSPTSASSGFSYEQY
TRBJ1-5,TRBV7-9,ASSLTEGGDQPQH
TRBJ2-1,TRBV6-2/TRBV6-3,ASTGLVYAEQF
TRBJ2-3,TRBV25-1,ASSETTDTQY
TRBJ2-3,TRBV5-4,ASSLEGLAGTDTQY
TRBJ2-3,TRBV5-1,ASSLGLDNTDTQY
TRBJ1-3,TRBV2,ASSGGGPGNTIY
TRBJ2-3,TRBV6-5,ASSFGGALGPDTQY
TRBJ1-4,TRBV5-1,ASSFGGDEKLF
TRBJ2-3,TRBV5-1,ASTPGGQFTDTQY
TRBJ2-5,TRBV9,ASTLSVGTSGGETQY
TRBJ2-3,TRBV28,ASSALGSTLGTDTQY
TRBJ2-7,TRBV7-8,ASSVRDRVYEQY
TRBJ2-7,TRBV6-2/TRBV6-3,ASTQTDRVRYEQY
TRBJ2-3,TRBV4-3,ASSQGARGSTDTQY
TRBJ1-5,TRBV7-2,ASSPGWGAQPQH
TRBJ2-7,TRBV9,ASSVIPSSYEQY
TRBJ2-7,TRBV27,ASNTVQGTYEQY
TRBJ1-2,TRBV6-1,ASSGTAVNYGYT
TRBJ2-7,TRBV15,ATRYLPQGSYEQY
TRBJ2-1,TRBV2,ASRGDILMVF
TRBJ2-5,TRBV12-5,ASGLHLTGGEDETQY
TRBJ2-5,TRBV7-2,ASSFSWRGKETQY
TRBJ2-5,TRBV6-5,ASSSSREETQY
TRBJ2-3,TRBV7-2,ASTLAGANTDTQY
TRBJ1-5,TRBV6-5,ASSRDRGSNQPQH
TRBJ1-3,TRBV6-5,ASSYDGSSGNTIY
TRBJ1-6,TRBV6-2/TRBV6-3,ASQRQGEMRNSPLH
TRBJ1-2,TRBV7-9,ASSLAGGSRKGYT
TRBJ2-6,TRBV11-2,ASSWRRGGHGANVLT
TRBJ2-3,TRBV6-2/TRBV6-3,ASSMTYYTQY
TRBJ1-2,TRBV6-6,ASSLSAGSLYGYT
TRBJ2-7,TRBV20-1,SARSGTRDGEQY
TRBJ2-6,TRBV25-1,ASSIRGESLFSGANVLT
TRBJ2-7,TRBV10-1,ASSESHRWTSTYEQY
TRBJ1-6,TRBV20-1,SARELGQGDQNNSPLH